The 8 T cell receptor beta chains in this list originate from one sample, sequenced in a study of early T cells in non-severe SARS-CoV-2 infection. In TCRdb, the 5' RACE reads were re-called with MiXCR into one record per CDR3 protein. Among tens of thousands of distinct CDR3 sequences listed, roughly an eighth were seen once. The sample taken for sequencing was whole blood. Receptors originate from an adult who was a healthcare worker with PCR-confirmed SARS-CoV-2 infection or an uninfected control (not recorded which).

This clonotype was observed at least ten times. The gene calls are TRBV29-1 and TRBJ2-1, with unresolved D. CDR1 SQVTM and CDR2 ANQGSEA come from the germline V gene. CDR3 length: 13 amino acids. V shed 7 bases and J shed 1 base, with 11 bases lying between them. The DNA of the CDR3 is TGCAGCGCCTGGGGTTCTTCCTACAATGAGCAGTTCTTC. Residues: CSAWGSSYNEQFF.

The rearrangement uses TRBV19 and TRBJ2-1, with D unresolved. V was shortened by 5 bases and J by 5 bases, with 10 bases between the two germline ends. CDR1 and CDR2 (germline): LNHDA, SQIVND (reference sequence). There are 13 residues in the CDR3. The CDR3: CASSLTGNNEQFF. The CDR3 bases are TGTGCCAGTAGTCTTACTGGGAACAATGAGCAGTTCTTC.

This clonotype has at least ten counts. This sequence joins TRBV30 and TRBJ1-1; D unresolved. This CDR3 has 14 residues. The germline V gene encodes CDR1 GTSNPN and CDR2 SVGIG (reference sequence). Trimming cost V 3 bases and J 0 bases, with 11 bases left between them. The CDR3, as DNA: TGTGCCTGGAGCGGGATAACGTTGAACACTGAAGCTTTCTTT. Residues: CAWSGITLNTEAFF.

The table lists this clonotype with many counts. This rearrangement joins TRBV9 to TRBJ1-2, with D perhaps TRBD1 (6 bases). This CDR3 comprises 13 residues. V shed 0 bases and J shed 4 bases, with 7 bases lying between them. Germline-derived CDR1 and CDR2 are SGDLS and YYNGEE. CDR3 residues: CASSVVDSYGYTF. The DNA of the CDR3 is TGTGCCAGCAGCGTAGTGGACAGCTATGGCTACACCTTC.

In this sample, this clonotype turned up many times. The CDR3 loop is CASSWTIGNEQFF. As DNA, the CDR3 is TGTGCCAGCAGTTGGACTATAGGTAATGAGCAGTTCTTC. The J gene is TRBJ2-1, the V gene TRBV27, with TRBD2 as a possible D gene (6 bases). The CDR3 is 13 residues long. V was clipped by 4 bases and J by 7 bases, with 11 bases between them. CDR1 MNHEY and CDR2 SMNVEV come from the germline V gene (reference sequence).

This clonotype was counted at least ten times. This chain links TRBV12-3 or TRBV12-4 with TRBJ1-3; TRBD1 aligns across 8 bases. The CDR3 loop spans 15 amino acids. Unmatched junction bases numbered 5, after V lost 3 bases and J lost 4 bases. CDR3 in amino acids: CASSLRQGAGNTIYF. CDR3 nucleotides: TGTGCCAGCAGTTTGCGGCAGGGGGCCGGAAACACCATATATTTT.

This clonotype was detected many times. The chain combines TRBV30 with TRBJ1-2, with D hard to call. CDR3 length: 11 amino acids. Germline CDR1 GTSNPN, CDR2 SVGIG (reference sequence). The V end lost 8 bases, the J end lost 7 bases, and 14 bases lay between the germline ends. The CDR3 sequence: CAAPMGSGYTF. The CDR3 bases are TGTGCCGCCCCCATGGGTTCTGGCTACACCTTC. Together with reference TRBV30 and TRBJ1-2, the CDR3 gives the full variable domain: SQTIHQWPATLVQPVGSPLSLECTVEGTSNPNLYWYRQAAGRGLQLLFYSVGIGQISSEVPQNLSASRPQDRQFILSSKKLLLSDSGFYLCAAPMGSGYTFGSGTRLTVV.

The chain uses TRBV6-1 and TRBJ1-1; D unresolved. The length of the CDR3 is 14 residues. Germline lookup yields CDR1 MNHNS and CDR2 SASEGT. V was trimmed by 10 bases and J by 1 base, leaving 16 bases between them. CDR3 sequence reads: CAILKVDGNTEAFF. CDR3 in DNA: TGTGCCATCCTAAAGGTCGACGGGAACACTGAAGCTTTCTTT.